Sequencing of this T cell receptor (beta chain) was carried out in a study of cytomegalovirus exposure and HLA in healthy donors. The overall study: As released early, the data held about 85 million unique TCRs from HLA-typed donors.

Findings and limits, study-wide: Being productive about 87% or about 30% of the time was typical of most TCR beta V segments in an earlier analysis.

The donors (healthy individuals) were bone marrow donors. Germline assignment: CDR1 SQVTM and CDR2 ANQGSEA. V was clipped by 6 bases and J by 7 bases; unmatched bases: 6. There are 12 residues in the CDR3. Details on this clone: Its specificity is unknown.

The PCR made use of 60 Vbeta and 13 Jbeta primers. Sequencing was performed with immunoSEQ multiplex PCR; in TCRdb, only in-frame clones are kept and a portion is missing. The listing records over 40,000 clones. The chain is built from TRBV29-1 and TRBJ2-7; 10 bases align to TRBD1. The sample comprised PBMCs. The receptor was derived from a man aged 25-45 years in good health and CMV-seronegative. CDR3 DNA: TGCAGCGTAAGACAGGGGGCGGAGGAGCAGTACTTC. This gives the protein CSVRQGAEEQYF.